This T cell receptor beta chain was sequenced during a study of blood T cell repertoires in COVID-19. Whole-study context: PBMCs, B-cell-depleted T cells, or T cells provided the cDNA or gDNA that made up the material.

The V end lost 2 bases, the J end lost 9 bases, and 14 bases lay between the germline ends. The germline gives CDR1 SGHAT, CDR2 FQNNGV. The CDR3 consists of 14 residues. In the authors' workflow: Reference gene primer amplification gave estimated nucleated cell counts. This table comes from immunoSEQ multiplex PCR, and its TCRdb copy is limited to in-frame clones, with some not included. D and trimming were read from the DNA, whereas the V and J calls and clone size are those reported in that table. Of under 350,000 clones listed, more than 75% are singletons. In assigning cohorts, the study relied on participant-reported clinical history. Two consecutive negative NP/OP PCR tests, clearance, or resolved symptoms defined Cohort 3 recovery.

The TCR sequence derives from a man aged 55 to 70 who had recovered from COVID-19. Input material: PBMCs or T cells enriched from blood (not recorded which). V usage is TRBV11-2 and J usage is TRBJ1-3, with unresolved D. CDR3: CASSLNGPRATIYF. The CDR3 nucleotides read TGTGCCAGCAGCTTAAATGGTCCCCGAGCCACCATATATTTT.